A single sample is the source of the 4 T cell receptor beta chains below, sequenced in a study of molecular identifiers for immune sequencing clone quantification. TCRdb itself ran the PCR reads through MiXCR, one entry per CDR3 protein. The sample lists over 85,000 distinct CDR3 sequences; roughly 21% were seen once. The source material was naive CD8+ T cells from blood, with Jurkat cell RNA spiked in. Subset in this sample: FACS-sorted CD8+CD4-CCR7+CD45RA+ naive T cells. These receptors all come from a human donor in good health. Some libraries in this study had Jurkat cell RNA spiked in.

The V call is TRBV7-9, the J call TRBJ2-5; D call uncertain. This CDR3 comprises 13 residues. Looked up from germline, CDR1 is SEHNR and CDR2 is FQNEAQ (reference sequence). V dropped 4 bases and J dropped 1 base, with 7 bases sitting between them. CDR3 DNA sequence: TGTGCCAGCAGCTCAGCCCTCCAAGAGACCCAGTACTTC. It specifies CASSSALQETQYF. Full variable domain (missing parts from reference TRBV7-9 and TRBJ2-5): DTGVSQNPRHKITKRGQNVTFRCDPISEHNRLYWYRQTLGQGPEFLTYFQNEAQLEKSRLLSDRFSAERPKGSFSTLEIQRTEQGDSAMYLCASSSALQETQYFGPGTRLLVL.

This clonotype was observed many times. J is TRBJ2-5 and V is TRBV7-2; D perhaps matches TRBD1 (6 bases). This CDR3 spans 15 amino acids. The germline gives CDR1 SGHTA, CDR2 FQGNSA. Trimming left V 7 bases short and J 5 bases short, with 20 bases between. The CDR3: CASTSREGHLETQYF. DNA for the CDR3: TGTGCCAGCACCTCCAGAGAGGGACATCTCGAGACCCAGTACTTC.

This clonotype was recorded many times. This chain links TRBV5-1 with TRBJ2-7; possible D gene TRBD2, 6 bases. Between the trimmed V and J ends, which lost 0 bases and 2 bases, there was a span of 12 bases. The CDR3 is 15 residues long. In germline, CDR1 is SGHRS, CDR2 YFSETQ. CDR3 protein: CASSLAWGDTYEQYF. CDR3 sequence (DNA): TGCGCCAGCAGCTTGGCCTGGGGGGATACCTACGAGCAGTACTTC. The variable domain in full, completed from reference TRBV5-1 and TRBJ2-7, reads KAGVTQTPRYLIKTRGQQVTLSCSPISGHRSVSWYQQTPGQGLQFLFEYFSETQRNKGNFPGRFSGRQFSNSRSEMNVSTLELGDSALYLCASSLAWGDTYEQYFGPGTRLTVT.

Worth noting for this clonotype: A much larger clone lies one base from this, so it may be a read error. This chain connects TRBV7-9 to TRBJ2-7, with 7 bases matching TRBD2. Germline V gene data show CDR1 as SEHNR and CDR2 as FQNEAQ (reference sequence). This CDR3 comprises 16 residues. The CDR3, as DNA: TGTGCCAGCAGCCCTGAGGATAGCGGGCCATCCTACGGGCAGTACTTC. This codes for CASSPEDSGPSYGQYF. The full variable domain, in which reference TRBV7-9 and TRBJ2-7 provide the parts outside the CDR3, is DTGVSQNPRHKITKRGQNVTFRCDPISEHNRLYWYRQTLGQGPEFLTYFQNEAQLEKSRLLSDRFSAERPKGSFSTLEIQRTEQGDSAMYLCASSPEDSGPSYGQYFGPGTRLTVT.